This passage covers 15 T cell receptor beta chains from one sample sequenced in a study of molecular identifiers for immune sequencing clone quantification. MiXCR, applied by TCRdb to the PCR reads, yields one record per CDR3 protein. Of over 600,000 distinct CDR3 sequences in the sample, just under 20% were seen once. Sequencing input: naive CD8+ T cells from blood, with Jurkat cell RNA spiked in. Noted subset: FACS-sorted CD8+CD4-CCR7+CD45RA+ naive T cells. These receptors were collected from a human donor in good health. Some libraries in this study had Jurkat cell RNA spiked in.

This clonotype was detected ten times or more. The chain combines TRBV28 with TRBJ2-7; 9 bases align to TRBD1. Trimming removed 2 bases from V and 5 bases from J; junction bases left unmatched: 4. Germline V gene sequence: CDR1 MDHEN, CDR2 SYDVKM. This CDR3 is 14 amino acids long. This chain's CDR3 is CASSLNRGPHEQYF. Written as DNA, the CDR3 is TGTGCCAGCAGTTTAAACAGGGGGCCCCACGAGCAGTACTTC. Drawing the rest from reference TRBV28 and TRBJ2-7, the complete variable domain is DVKVTQSSRYLVKRTGEKVFLECVQDMDHENMFWYRQDPGLGLRLIYFSYDVKMKEKGDIPEGYSVSREKKERFSLILESASTNQTSMYLCASSLNRGPHEQYFGPGTRLTVT.

This clonotype came up many times. V is TRBV7-9 and J is TRBJ1-1; D not resolved. V was trimmed by 1 base and J by 5 bases, leaving 14 bases between them. From germline, CDR1 is SEHNR and CDR2 FQNEAQ (reference sequence). This CDR3 has 15 residues. CDR3 bases: TGTGCCAGCAGCTTAGGTGGGGATGTGGGGACTGAAGCTTTCTTT. Amino acid sequence: CASSLGGDVGTEAFF.

This clonotype was seen ten or more times. The gene calls are TRBV20-1 and TRBJ2-5; 9 bases align to TRBD2. V lost 0 bases to trimming and J lost 4 bases; unmatched junction nucleotides: 6. Germline values: CDR1 DFQATT, CDR2 SNEGSKA (reference sequence). The CDR3 loop spans 15 amino acids. The CDR3 protein is CSARDGGSGGETQYF. CDR3 DNA sequence: TGCAGTGCTAGAGATGGCGGTAGCGGGGGAGAGACCCAGTACTTC.

The chain carries TRBV20-1 and TRBJ2-2; 7 bases align to TRBD1. Germline CDR1 is DFQATT and CDR2 is SNEGSKA (reference sequence). The CDR3 extends over 14 amino acids. V lost 5 bases and J lost 0; bases outside the gene matches: 3. CDR3 region: CSASGGANTGELFF. DNA for the CDR3: TGCAGTGCTTCAGGGGGAGCGAACACCGGGGAGCTGTTTTTT.

The V and J genes are TRBV5-6 and TRBJ2-4; D possibly corresponds to TRBD1 (6 bases). The germline gives CDR1 SGHDT, CDR2 YYEEEE. This CDR3 has 15 amino acids. V shed 1 base and J shed 8 bases, with 16 bases lying between them. The DNA for the CDR3 is TGTGCCAGCAGCTTGACAGGGAAGGTTCGTGACATTCAGTACTTC. As protein: CASSLTGKVRDIQYF.

As regards this clonotype: Since a much larger clone is just one base distant, this may be a read error. The rearrangement joins TRBV5-6 to TRBJ2-7; D not certain. CDR3 size: 15 residues. The V end lost 0 bases, the J end lost 3 bases, and 13 bases lay between the germline ends. The V gene's germline CDR1 is SGHDT and CDR2 YYEEEE. The CDR3 loop reads CASSLVRSDFYEQYF. The DNA for the CDR3 is TGTGCCAGCAGCTTGGTTCGCAGCGACTTCTACGAGCAGTACTTC.

Worth noting for this clonotype: This may stem from a read error, because a much larger clone lies one nucleotide away. The rearrangement joins TRBV27 to TRBJ2-5; D uncertain. Trimming cost V 5 bases and J 2 bases, with 12 bases left between them. The germline V gene has CDR1 MNHEY and CDR2 SMNVEV (reference sequence). The CDR3 totals 14 residues. For the CDR3, the DNA is TGTGCCAGCAGTCTAACGACGTGGCAAGAGACCCAGTACTTC. As protein: CASSLTTWQETQYF.

This clonotype was counted many times. V and J are TRBV6-5 and TRBJ2-7; 9 nucleotides line up with TRBD1. The junction had 7 bases not matched to a gene; V was cut back by 4 bases and J by 6 bases. Germline V gene sequence: CDR1 MNHEY, CDR2 SVGAGI. This CDR3 is 14 amino acids long. CDR3 in amino acids: CASSLGQGGVEQYF. The CDR3 DNA reads as TGTGCCAGCAGTTTGGGACAGGGTGGCGTCGAGCAGTACTTC.

With respect to this clonotype: A much larger clonotype is one base distant, so this may be a read error. CDR3 sequence reads: CASSLGQGGAFF. In DNA form, the CDR3 reads TGTGCCAGCAGCCTCGGACAGGGTGGAGCTTTCTTT. The chain joins TRBV7-9 to TRBJ1-1; TRBD1 matches at 8 bases. Trimming at V came to 5 bases and at J to 10 bases, leaving 6 bases not matched to a gene. Germline CDR1 reads SEHNR; CDR2 reads FQNEAQ (reference sequence). CDR3 length: 12 amino acids.

In its sample, this clonotype was seen a few times. The V call is TRBV4-2, the J call TRBJ2-7; D gene unclear. V lost 0 bases to trimming and J lost 7 bases, with 25 bases between them. Germline-derived CDR1 and CDR2 are LGHNA and YNFKEQ. This CDR3 is 18 amino acids long. The CDR3: CASSQDRSRRPQKQEQYF. The CDR3 region has the DNA TGTGCCAGCAGCCAAGATCGGTCTCGGAGACCCCAAAAACAGGAGCAGTACTTC.

This clonotype showed up just a few times. This sequence may be a read error, since a much larger clone differs from it by one base. Here the CDR3 DNA reads TGTGCCAGCAGCTTTTTCGACACTGAAGCTCTCTTT. It translates to CASSFFDTEALF. The genes are TRBV7-9 and TRBJ1-1; D is unclear. Germline V gives CDR1 SEHNR, CDR2 FQNEAQ (reference sequence). The CDR3 runs 12 residues.

This clonotype has ten or more counts. The chain carries TRBV11-2 and TRBJ1-1; D is unresolved. The V gene lost 5 bases and the J gene lost 6 bases, with 10 bases spanning the gap. The germline gives CDR1 SGHAT, CDR2 FQNNGV. The CDR3 has 12 residues. CDR3 sequence reads: CASSTRNAEAFF. CDR3 sequence (DNA): TGTGCCAGCAGCACCAGAAACGCTGAAGCTTTCTTT.

This clonotype was seen repeatedly, ten times or more. The rearrangement links TRBV6-5 to TRBJ1-1; D is perhaps TRBD1 (5 bases). The germline gives CDR1 MNHEY, CDR2 SVGAGI. The CDR3 runs 14 residues. Trimming removed 2 bases from V and 6 bases from J, with 13 bases in between. CDR3 bases: TGTGCCAGCAGTTACGGGGCAGGGTTTCCTGAAGCTTTCTTT. This sequence encodes CASSYGAGFPEAFF.

This clonotype was detected many times. The chain uses TRBV30 and TRBJ1-5; possible D gene TRBD1, 5 bases. The CDR3 has 14 amino acids. The germline CDR1 and CDR2 sequences are GTSNPN and SVGIG (reference sequence). Trimming left V 0 bases short and J 4 bases short, with 10 bases between. Here the CDR3 reads CAWSVRWGNQPQHF. DNA for the CDR3: TGTGCCTGGAGTGTACGCTGGGGGAATCAGCCCCAGCATTTT.

This clonotype was counted ten times or more. The J gene is TRBJ1-2, the V gene TRBV27, with 9 bases that match TRBD1. CDR1 MNHEY and CDR2 SMNVEV come from the germline V gene (reference sequence). The CDR3 has 14 amino acids. V gave up 10 bases and J gave up 4 bases; unmatched junction bases: 10. The CDR3 here is CATAGTGLSYGYTF. The CDR3 DNA follows: TGTGCCACTGCCGGGACAGGGTTGAGCTATGGCTACACCTTC.